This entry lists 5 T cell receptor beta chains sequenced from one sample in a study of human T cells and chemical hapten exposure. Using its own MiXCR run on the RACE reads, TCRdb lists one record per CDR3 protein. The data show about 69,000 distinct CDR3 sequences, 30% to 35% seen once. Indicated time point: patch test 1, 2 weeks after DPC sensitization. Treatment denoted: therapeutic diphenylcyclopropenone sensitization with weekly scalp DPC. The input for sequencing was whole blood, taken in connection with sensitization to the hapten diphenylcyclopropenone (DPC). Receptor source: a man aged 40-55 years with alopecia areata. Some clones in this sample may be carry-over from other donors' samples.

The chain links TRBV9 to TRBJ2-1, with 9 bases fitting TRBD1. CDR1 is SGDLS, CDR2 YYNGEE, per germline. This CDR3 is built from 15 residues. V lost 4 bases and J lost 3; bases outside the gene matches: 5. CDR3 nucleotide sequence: TGTGCCAGCAGCCCTAGGGACAGGGACTACAATGAGCAGTTCTTC. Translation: CASSPRDRDYNEQFF.

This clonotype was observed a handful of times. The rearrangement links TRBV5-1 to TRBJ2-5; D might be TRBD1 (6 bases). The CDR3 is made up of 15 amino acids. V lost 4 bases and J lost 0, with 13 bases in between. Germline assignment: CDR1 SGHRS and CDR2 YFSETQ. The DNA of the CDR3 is TGCGCCAGCAGCCCGTCCGGGACACACCAAGAGACCCAGTACTTC. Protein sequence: CASSPSGTHQETQYF.

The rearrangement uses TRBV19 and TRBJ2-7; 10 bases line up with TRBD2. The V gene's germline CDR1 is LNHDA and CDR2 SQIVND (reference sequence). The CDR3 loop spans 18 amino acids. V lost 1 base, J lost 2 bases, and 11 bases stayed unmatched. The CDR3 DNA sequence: TGTGCCAGTAGTATAGGAGGGCCGGGACTAGCGAACCCCTACGAGCAGTACTTC. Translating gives CASSIGGPGLANPYEQYF. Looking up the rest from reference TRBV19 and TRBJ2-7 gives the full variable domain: DGGITQSPKYLFRKEGQNVTLSCEQNLNHDAMYWYRQDPGQGLRLIYYSQIVNDFQKGDIAEGYSVSREKKESFPLTVTSAQKNPTAFYLCASSIGGPGLANPYEQYFGPGTRLTVT.

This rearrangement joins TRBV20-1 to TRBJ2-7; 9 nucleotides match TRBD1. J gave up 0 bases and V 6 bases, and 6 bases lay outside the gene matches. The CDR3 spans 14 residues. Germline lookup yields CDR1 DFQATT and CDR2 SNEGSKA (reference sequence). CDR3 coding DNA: TGCAGTGCCGGGGACAGGGAAGACTCCTACGAGCAGTACTTC. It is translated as CSAGDREDSYEQYF.

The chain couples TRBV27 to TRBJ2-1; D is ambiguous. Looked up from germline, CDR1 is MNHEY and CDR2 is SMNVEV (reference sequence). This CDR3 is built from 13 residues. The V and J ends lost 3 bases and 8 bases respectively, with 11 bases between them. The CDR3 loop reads CASSFSRLHEQFF. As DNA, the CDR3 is TGTGCCAGCAGTTTTTCCAGGTTACATGAGCAGTTCTTC.